The entry below gives a single TCR beta chain sequence along with its context. What it binds is unknown. This sample was included in a study of T cell responses to AZD1222 COVID-19 vaccine. Germline values: CDR1 ENHRY, CDR2 SYGVKD. Trimming left V 7 bases short and J 6 bases short, with 20 bases between. This CDR3 is built from 15 residues. Study results and caveats: Reportedly, close to half of spike-specific TCRs are directed against unmutated variant regions.

Measured with immunoSEQ multiplex PCR; TCRdb has only the in-frame clones, and not every one. Seen here are 130,000 to 150,000 clones, roughly 92% observed once, and the top ten hold over 1.5%. This material consisted of peripheral blood, taken on day 0 of AZD1222 vaccination. This TCR derives from an adult in good health. V gene TRBV10-3 combines with J gene TRBJ2-3; possibly TRBD2 for D (6 bases). This chain's CDR3 is CAITGEGGPGDTQYF. The CDR3 DNA reads TGTGCCATCACCGGAGAAGGAGGGCCGGGGGATACGCAGTATTTT.